The 14 T cell receptor beta chains below were found in one sample sequenced in a study of blood T cell repertoires in COVID-19. Here immunoSEQ multiplex PCR was the method, and the copy in TCRdb shows in-frame clones only, minus some. This sample has fewer than 200,000 clones, with 83% found just once. Material: PBMCs or T cells enriched from blood (not recorded which). These receptors came from a woman aged 50 to 60 who had recovered from COVID-19.

This clone has more than one count but fewer than ten. The CDR3 reads CASSAGGQGLNEQFF. CDR3 DNA sequence: TGTGCCAGCAGCGCCGGAGGACAGGGTCTTAATGAGCAGTTCTTC. This chain joins TRBV9 and TRBJ2-1, with TRBD1 matching over 8 bases. J lost 7 bases, V lost 3 bases, and 9 bases had no gene match. CDR3 size: 15 residues. CDR1 and CDR2 from the germline V gene are SGDLS and YYNGEE.

This rearrangement joins TRBV19 to TRBJ1-2; possible D gene TRBD1, 6 bases. The CDR3 has 13 amino acids. CDR1 is LNHDA, CDR2 SQIVND, per germline (reference sequence). Deletions cut 7 bases from V and 5 bases from J, with 14 bases between. The CDR3 spells CASMDRSSYGYTF. Here the CDR3 DNA reads TGTGCCAGTATGGACAGAAGTTCTTATGGCTACACCTTC. The full variable domain, in which reference TRBV19 and TRBJ1-2 provide the parts outside the CDR3, is DGGITQSPKYLFRKEGQNVTLSCEQNLNHDAMYWYRQDPGQGLRLIYYSQIVNDFQKGDIAEGYSVSREKKESFPLTVTSAQKNPTAFYLCASMDRSSYGYTFGSGTRLTVV.

This clone came up a few times. At the DNA level, this CDR3 is encoded by other sequences in the same sample as well. The CDR3 protein is CASSLDGGSQPQHF. CDR3 DNA sequence: TGCGCCAGCAGCTTGGATGGAGGGAGTCAGCCCCAGCATTTT. The chain couples TRBV5-1 to TRBJ1-5; D is uncertain. CDR3 length equals 14 residues. V lost 0 bases to trimming and J lost 6 bases, with 10 bases between them. Germline CDR1 is SGHRS and CDR2 is YFSETQ.

The genes are TRBV9 and TRBJ1-4; 9 nucleotides agree with TRBD1. CDR3 length: 15 amino acids. V lost 0 bases and J lost 7; bases outside the gene matches: 4. Germline values: CDR1 SGDLS, CDR2 YYNGEE. This CDR3 is CASSVGGQGGEKLFF. The CDR3 coding sequence is TGTGCCAGCAGCGTAGGGGGACAGGGAGGTGAAAAACTGTTTTTT.

The genes are TRBV19 and TRBJ1-5; 9 bases are shared with TRBD1. Germline lookup yields CDR1 LNHDA and CDR2 SQIVND (reference sequence). V gave up 4 bases and J gave up 1 base; unmatched junction bases: 2. The CDR3 is made up of 15 amino acids. CDR3 region: CASSKDRGSNQPQHF. The CDR3 nucleotides are TGTGCCAGTAGTAAGGACAGGGGCAGCAATCAGCCCCAGCATTTT.

CDR3 nucleotides: TGTGCCAGCAGCTTAGGGGACAGCATGGGTCTTGCCATATATTTT. It specifies CASSLGDSMGLAIYF. The gene calls are TRBV7-9 and TRBJ1-3; 7 nucleotides align to TRBD1. CDR3 size: 15 residues. V lost 1 base, J lost 11 bases, and 11 bases stayed unmatched. CDR1 and CDR2 from the germline V gene are SEHNR and FQNEAQ (reference sequence).

The chain employs TRBV5-1 and TRBJ2-3; 11 nucleotides agree with TRBD2. The germline V gene encodes CDR1 SGHRS and CDR2 YFSETQ. The CDR3 is made up of 17 amino acids. Trimming at V came to 0 bases and at J to 5 bases, leaving 8 bases not matched to a gene. In DNA, the CDR3 is TGCGCCAGCAGCTTGGTCGGGGGACTAGCGGTGGGAGATACGCAGTATTTT. This encodes CASSLVGGLAVGDTQYF.

The rearrangement uses TRBV29-1 and TRBJ2-3; D is ambiguous. CDR3 length: 15 amino acids. Per germline, CDR1 SQVTM and CDR2 ANQGSEA. V shed 3 bases and J shed 0 bases, with 13 bases lying between them. Here the CDR3 DNA reads TGCAGCGTTGAGTTGTATAAACATAGCACAGATACGCAGTATTTT. The encoded protein is CSVELYKHSTDTQYF.

V and J are TRBV9 and TRBJ2-3, with 8 nucleotides matching TRBD1. The CDR3 has 16 amino acids. V was pared by 3 bases and J by 1 base, with 7 bases of the junction left unmatched. Germline CDR1 and CDR2: SGDLS and YYNGEE. The CDR3 protein is CASSAAQGAGTDTQYF. The CDR3 region has the DNA TGTGCCAGCAGCGCCGCTCAGGGGGCCGGCACAGATACGCAGTATTTT.

The V gene is TRBV11-2, the J gene TRBJ2-5; 8 positions agree with TRBD2. CDR3 size: 15 residues. Trimming at V came to 5 bases and at J to 2 bases, leaving 7 bases not matched to a gene. Germline CDR1 reads SGHAT; CDR2 reads FQNNGV. This chain's CDR3 is CASSLGGGGQETQYF. The CDR3 DNA reads as TGTGCCAGCAGCCTCGGGGGCGGGGGGCAAGAGACCCAGTACTTC.

The chain is built from TRBV9 and TRBJ1-2, with TRBD1 identical over 9 bases. From germline, CDR1 is SGDLS and CDR2 YYNGEE. Trimming at V came to 3 bases and at J to 7 bases, leaving 16 bases not matched to a gene. This CDR3 contains 17 residues. The chain's CDR3 is CASSASPSRDRDSGYTF. The CDR3 nucleotides are TGTGCCAGCAGCGCCTCCCCCAGCCGGGACAGGGACTCTGGCTACACCTTC.

This clone was seen just once. The rearrangement joins TRBV7-2 to TRBJ2-3, with TRBD2 identical over 9 bases. The CDR3 consists of 16 residues. The V gene end was trimmed by 8 bases and the J gene end by 2 bases; junction bases not matched to a gene: 11. CDR1 and CDR2 (germline): SGHTA, FQGNSA. The CDR3: CASAGEGGGVTDTQYF. In DNA form, the CDR3 reads TGTGCCAGCGCCGGGGAAGGCGGGGGGGTCACAGATACGCAGTATTTT.

This sequence joins TRBV5-1 and TRBJ1-2, with 8 bases lining up with TRBD1. Germline assignment: CDR1 SGHRS and CDR2 YFSETQ. Trimming removed 4 bases from V and 2 bases from J; junction bases left unmatched: 4. The CDR3 is 14 amino acids. The CDR3 DNA sequence: TGCGCCAGCAGCGATCAGGGGGCCAACTATGGCTACACCTTC. Residues: CASSDQGANYGYTF.

The chain recombines TRBV5-1 with TRBJ2-3, with 10 nucleotides matching TRBD2. The ends lost 0 bases at V and 3 bases at J; junction bases unmatched: 4. CDR3 length: 16 amino acids. Germline V gene sequence: CDR1 SGHRS, CDR2 YFSETQ. Here the CDR3 DNA reads TGCGCCAGCAGCTTGGGGGGGACTAGCGAAACAGATACGCAGTATTTT. This translates into CASSLGGTSETDTQYF.